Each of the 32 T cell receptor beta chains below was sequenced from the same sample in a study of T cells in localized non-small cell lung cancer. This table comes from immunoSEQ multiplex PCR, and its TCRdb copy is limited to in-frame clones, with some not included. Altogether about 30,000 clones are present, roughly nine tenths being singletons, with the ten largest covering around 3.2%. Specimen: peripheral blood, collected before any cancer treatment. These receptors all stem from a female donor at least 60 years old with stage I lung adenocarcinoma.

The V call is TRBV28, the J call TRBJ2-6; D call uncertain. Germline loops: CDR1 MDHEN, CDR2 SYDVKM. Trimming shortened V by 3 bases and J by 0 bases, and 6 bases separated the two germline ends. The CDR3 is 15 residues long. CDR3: CASSFGLSGANVLTF. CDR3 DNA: TGTGCCAGCAGTTTCGGGCTCTCTGGGGCCAACGTCCTGACTTTC.

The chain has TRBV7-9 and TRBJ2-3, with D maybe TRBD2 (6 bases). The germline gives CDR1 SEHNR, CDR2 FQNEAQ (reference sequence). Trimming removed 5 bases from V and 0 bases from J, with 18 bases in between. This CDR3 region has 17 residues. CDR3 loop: CASSRSSAGPSTDTQYF. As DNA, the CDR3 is TGTGCCAGCAGCCGGTCCTCTGCGGGGCCTAGCACAGATACGCAGTATTTT.

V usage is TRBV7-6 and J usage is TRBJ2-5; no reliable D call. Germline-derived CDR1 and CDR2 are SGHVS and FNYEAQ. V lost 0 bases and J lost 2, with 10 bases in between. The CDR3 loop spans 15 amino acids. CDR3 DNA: TGTGCCAGCAGCTTAGCATTGTCCGTTCAAGAGACCCAGTACTTC. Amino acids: CASSLALSVQETQYF. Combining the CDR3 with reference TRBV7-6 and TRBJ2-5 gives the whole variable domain GAGVSQSPRYKVTKRGQDVALRCDPISGHVSLYWYRQALGQGPEFLTYFNYEAQQDKSGLPNDRFSAERPEGSISTLTIQRTEQRDSAMYRCASSLALSVQETQYFGPGTRLLVL.

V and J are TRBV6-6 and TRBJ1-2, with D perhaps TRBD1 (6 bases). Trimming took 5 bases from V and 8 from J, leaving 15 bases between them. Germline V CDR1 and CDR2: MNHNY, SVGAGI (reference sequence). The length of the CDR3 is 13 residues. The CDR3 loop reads CASSEPGGRGYTF. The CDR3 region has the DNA TGTGCCAGCAGTGAGCCGGGGGGCCGCGGCTACACCTTC.

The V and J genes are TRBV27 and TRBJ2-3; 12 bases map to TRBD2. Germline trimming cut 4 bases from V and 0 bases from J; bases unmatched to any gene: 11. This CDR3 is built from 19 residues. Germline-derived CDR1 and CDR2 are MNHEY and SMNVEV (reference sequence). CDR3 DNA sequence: TGTGCCAGCAGTTCGAATACACTAGCGGGAGGACCCAGCACAGATACGCAGTATTTT. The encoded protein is CASSSNTLAGGPSTDTQYF.

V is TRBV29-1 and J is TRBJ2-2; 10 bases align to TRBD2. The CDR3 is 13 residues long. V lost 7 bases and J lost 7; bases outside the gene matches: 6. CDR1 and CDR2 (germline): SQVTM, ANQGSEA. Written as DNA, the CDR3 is TGCAGCGCTAGCGGGAGTGCTCTCGGGGAGCTGTTTTTT. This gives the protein CSASGSALGELFF.

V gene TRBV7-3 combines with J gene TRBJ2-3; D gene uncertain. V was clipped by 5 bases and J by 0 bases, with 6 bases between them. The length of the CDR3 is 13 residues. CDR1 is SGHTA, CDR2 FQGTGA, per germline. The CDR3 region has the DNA TGTGCCAGCAGCCTGGGGAGCACAGATACGCAGTATTTT. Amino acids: CASSLGSTDTQYF.

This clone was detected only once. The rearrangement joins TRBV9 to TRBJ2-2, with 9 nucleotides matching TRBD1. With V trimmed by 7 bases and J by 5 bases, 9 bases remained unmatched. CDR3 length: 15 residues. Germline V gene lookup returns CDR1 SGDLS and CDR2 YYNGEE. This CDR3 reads CASGSTGQGTGELFF. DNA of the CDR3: TGTGCCAGCGGGTCAACGGGACAGGGTACCGGGGAGCTGTTTTTT. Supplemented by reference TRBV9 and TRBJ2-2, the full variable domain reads DSGVTQTPKHLITATGQRVTLRCSPRSGDLSVYWYQQSLDQGLQFLIQYYNGEERAKGNILERFSAQQFPDLHSELNLSSLELGDSALYFCASGSTGQGTGELFFGEGSRLTVL.

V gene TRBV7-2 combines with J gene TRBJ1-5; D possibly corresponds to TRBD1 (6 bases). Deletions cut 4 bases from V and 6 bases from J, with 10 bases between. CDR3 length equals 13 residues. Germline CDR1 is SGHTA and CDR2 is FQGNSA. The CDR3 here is CASSSDRFQPQHF. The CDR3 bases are TGTGCCAGCAGCTCAGACAGGTTTCAGCCCCAGCATTTT.

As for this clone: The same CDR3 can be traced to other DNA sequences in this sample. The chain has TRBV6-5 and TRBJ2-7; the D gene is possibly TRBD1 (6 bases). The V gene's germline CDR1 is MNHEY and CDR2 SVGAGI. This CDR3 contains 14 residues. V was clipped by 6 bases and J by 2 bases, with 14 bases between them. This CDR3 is CASSRTAFPYEQYF. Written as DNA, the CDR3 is TGTGCCAGCAGCCGGACAGCCTTTCCCTACGAGCAGTACTTC.

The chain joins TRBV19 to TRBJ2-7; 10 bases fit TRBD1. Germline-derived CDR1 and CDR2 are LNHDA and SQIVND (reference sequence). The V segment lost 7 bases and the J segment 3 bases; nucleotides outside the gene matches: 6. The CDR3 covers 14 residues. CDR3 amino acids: CASTPGQGSYEQYF. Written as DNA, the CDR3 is TGTGCCAGTACACCGGGACAGGGGAGCTACGAGCAGTACTTC. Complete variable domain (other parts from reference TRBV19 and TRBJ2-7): DGGITQSPKYLFRKEGQNVTLSCEQNLNHDAMYWYRQDPGQGLRLIYYSQIVNDFQKGDIAEGYSVSREKKESFPLTVTSAQKNPTAFYLCASTPGQGSYEQYFGPGTRLTVT.

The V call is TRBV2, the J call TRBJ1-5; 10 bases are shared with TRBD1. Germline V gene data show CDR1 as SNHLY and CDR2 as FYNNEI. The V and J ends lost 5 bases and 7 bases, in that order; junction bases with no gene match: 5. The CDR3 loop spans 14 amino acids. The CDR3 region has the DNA TGTGCCAGCAGTCGGGACAGGGGATACCAGCCCCAGCATTTT. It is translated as CASSRDRGYQPQHF.

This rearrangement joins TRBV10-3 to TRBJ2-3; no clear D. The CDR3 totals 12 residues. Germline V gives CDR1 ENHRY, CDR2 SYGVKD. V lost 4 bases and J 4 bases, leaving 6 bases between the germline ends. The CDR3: CAISGGADTQYF. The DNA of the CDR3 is TGTGCCATCAGTGGAGGTGCAGATACGCAGTATTTT.

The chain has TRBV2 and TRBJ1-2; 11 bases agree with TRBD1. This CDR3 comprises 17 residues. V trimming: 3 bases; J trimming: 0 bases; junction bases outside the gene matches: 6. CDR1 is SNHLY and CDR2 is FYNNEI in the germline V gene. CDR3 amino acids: CASSDDGQGATNYGYTF. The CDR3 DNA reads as TGTGCCAGCAGTGATGACGGACAGGGGGCAACTAACTATGGCTACACCTTC.

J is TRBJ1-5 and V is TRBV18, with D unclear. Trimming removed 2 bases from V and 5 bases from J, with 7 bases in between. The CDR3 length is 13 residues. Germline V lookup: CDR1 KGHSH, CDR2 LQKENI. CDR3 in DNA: TGTGCCAGCTCACCAAATCCCGATCAGCCCCAGCATTTT. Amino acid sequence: CASSPNPDQPQHF.

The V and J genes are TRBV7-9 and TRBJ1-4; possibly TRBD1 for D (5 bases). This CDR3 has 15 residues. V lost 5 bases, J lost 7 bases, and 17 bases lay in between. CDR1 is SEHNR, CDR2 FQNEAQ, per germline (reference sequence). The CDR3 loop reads CASSPKARVGEKLFF. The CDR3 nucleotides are TGTGCCAGCAGCCCTAAGGCCAGGGTTGGTGAAAAACTGTTTTTT. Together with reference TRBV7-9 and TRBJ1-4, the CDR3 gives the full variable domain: DTGVSQNPRHKITKRGQNVTFRCDPISEHNRLYWYRQTLGQGPEFLTYFQNEAQLEKSRLLSDRFSAERPKGSFSTLEIQRTEQGDSAMYLCASSPKARVGEKLFFGSGTQLSVL.

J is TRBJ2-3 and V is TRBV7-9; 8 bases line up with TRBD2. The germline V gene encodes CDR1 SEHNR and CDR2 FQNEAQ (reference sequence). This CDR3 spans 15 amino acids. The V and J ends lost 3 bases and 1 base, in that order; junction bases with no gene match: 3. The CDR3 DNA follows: TGTGCCAGCAGCTTTAGCGGGATGGGCACAGATACGCAGTATTTT. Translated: CASSFSGMGTDTQYF. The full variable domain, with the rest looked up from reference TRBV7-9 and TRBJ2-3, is DTGVSQNPRHKITKRGQNVTFRCDPISEHNRLYWYRQTLGQGPEFLTYFQNEAQLEKSRLLSDRFSAERPKGSFSTLEIQRTEQGDSAMYLCASSFSGMGTDTQYFGPGTRLTVL.

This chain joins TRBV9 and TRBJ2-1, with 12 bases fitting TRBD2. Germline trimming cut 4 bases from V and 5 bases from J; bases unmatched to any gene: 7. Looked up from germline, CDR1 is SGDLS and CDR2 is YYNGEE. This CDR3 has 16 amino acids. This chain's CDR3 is CASSPRLAGDHNEQFF. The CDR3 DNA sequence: TGTGCCAGCAGCCCGCGACTAGCGGGAGATCACAATGAGCAGTTCTTC.

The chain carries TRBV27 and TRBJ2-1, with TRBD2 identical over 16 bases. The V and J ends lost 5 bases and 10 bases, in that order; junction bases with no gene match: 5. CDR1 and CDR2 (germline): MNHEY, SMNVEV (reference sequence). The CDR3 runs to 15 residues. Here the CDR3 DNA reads TGTGCCAGCAGTCCGCCGGGACTAGCGGGAGGGGAGCAGTTCTTC. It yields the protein CASSPPGLAGGEQFF.

The CDR3 protein is CASSEQGNSNQPQHF. As DNA, the CDR3 is TGTGCCAGCAGTGAACAAGGCAATAGCAATCAGCCCCAGCATTTT. The chain employs TRBV2 and TRBJ1-5; D not resolved. Trimming removed 2 bases from V and 0 bases from J, with 8 bases in between. Germline lookup yields CDR1 SNHLY and CDR2 FYNNEI. CDR3 length: 15 amino acids.

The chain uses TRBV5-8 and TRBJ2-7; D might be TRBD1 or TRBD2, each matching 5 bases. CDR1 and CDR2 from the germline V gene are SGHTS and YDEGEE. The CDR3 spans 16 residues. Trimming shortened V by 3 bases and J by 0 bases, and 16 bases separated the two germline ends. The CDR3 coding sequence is TGTGCCAGCAGCTCGATACGCCGGGACGCCTCCTACGAGCAGTACTTC. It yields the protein CASSSIRRDASYEQYF. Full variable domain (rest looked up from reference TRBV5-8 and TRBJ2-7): EAGVTQSPTHLIKTRGQQATLRCSPISGHTSVYWYQQALGLGLQFLLWYDEGEERNRGNFPPRFSGRQFPNYSSELNVNALELEDSALYLCASSSIRRDASYEQYFGPGTRLTVT.

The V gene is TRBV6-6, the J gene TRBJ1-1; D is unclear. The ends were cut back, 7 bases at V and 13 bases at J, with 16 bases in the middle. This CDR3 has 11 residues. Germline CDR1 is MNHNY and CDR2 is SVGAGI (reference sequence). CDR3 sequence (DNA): TGTGCCAGCATTAGAGCGGGTCTGGTTTTCTTT. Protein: CASIRAGLVFF.

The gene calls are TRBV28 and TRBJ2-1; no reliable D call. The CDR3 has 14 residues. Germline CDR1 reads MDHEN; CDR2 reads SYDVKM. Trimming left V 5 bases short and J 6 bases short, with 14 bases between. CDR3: CASSLPEVSNEQFF. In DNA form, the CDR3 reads TGTGCCAGCAGTCTTCCGGAAGTCTCCAATGAGCAGTTCTTC.

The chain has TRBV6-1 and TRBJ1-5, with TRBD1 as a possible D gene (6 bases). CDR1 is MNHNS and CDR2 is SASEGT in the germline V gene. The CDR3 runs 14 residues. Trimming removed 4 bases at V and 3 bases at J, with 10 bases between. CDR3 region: CASSGTEYNQPQHF. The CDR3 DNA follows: TGTGCCAGCAGTGGGACAGAATACAATCAGCCCCAGCATTTT.

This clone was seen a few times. The DNA for the CDR3 is TGCGCCAGCAGACAGGGGGCTCGGACCGGGGAGCTGTTTTTT. Protein: CASRQGARTGELFF. J is TRBJ2-2 and V is TRBV5-1; 9 nucleotides agree with TRBD1. Germline CDR1 and CDR2: SGHRS and YFSETQ. The CDR3 spans 14 residues. V was clipped by 5 bases and J by 5 bases; unmatched bases: 4.

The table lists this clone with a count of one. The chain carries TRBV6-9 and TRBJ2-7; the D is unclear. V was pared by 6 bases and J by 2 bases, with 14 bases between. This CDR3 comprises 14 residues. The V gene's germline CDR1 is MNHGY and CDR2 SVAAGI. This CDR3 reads CASSHERGTYEQYF. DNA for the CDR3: TGTGCCAGCAGCCACGAGCGCGGAACCTACGAGCAGTACTTC.

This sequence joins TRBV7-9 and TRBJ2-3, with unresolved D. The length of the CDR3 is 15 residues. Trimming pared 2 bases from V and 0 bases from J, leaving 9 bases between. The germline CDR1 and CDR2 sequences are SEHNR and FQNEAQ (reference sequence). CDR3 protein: CASSLSRRSTDTQYF. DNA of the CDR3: TGTGCCAGCAGCTTATCGAGGCGGAGCACAGATACGCAGTATTTT. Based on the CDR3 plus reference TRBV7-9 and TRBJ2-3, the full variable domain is DTGVSQNPRHKITKRGQNVTFRCDPISEHNRLYWYRQTLGQGPEFLTYFQNEAQLEKSRLLSDRFSAERPKGSFSTLEIQRTEQGDSAMYLCASSLSRRSTDTQYFGPGTRLTVL.

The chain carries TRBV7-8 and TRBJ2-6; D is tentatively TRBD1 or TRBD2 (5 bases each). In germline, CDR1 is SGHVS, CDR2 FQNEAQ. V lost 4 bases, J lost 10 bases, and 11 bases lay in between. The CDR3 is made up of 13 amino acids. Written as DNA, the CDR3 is TGTGCCAGCAGCTCTCGGGACGCTAACGTCCTGACTTTC. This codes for CASSSRDANVLTF.

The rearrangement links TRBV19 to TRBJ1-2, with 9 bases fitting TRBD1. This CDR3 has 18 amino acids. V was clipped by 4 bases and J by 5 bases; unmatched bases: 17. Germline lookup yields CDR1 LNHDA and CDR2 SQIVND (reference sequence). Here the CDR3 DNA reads TGTGCCAGTAGTACCTCCGGGACAGGGCGGGCAAGGCGTTATGGCTACACCTTC. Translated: CASSTSGTGRARRYGYTF. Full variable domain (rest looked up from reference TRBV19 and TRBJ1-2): DGGITQSPKYLFRKEGQNVTLSCEQNLNHDAMYWYRQDPGQGLRLIYYSQIVNDFQKGDIAEGYSVSREKKESFPLTVTSAQKNPTAFYLCASSTSGTGRARRYGYTFGSGTRLTVV.

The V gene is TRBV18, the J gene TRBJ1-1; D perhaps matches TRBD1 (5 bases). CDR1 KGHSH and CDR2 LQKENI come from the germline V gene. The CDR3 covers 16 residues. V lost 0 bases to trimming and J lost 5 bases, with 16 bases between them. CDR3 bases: TGTGCCAGCTCACCACCGTCAGTGGCAGGGTCGACTGAAGCTTTCTTT. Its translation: CASSPPSVAGSTEAFF.

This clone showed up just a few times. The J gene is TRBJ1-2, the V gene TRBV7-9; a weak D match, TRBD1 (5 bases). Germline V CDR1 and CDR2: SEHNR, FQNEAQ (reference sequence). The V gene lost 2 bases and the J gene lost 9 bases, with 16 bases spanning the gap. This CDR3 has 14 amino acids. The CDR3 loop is CASSLPGTEERYTF. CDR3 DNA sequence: TGTGCCAGCAGCTTACCCGGGACCGAGGAACGCTACACCTTC.

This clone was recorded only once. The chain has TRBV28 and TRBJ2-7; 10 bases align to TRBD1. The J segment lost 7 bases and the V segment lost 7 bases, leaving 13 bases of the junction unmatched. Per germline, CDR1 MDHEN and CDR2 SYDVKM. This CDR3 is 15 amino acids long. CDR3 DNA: TGTGCCAGCATCCGTTCCGGGACAGGGGCTGGGGAGCAGTACTTC. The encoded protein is CASIRSGTGAGEQYF. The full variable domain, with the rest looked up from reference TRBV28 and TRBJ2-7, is DVKVTQSSRYLVKRTGEKVFLECVQDMDHENMFWYRQDPGLGLRLIYFSYDVKMKEKGDIPEGYSVSREKKERFSLILESASTNQTSMYLCASIRSGTGAGEQYFGPGTRLTVT.